Listed here are 25 T cell receptor beta chains from one sample, sequenced in a study of cytomegalovirus exposure and HLA in healthy donors. The PCR contained 60 Vbeta and 13 Jbeta primers. The repertoire was sequenced with immunoSEQ multiplex PCR; TCRdb's copy has only in-frame clones and lacks some. Of 110,000 to 150,000 clones in the sample, almost 80% were seen once. Sequenced input: PBMCs. These TCRs come from a young man in good health and CMV-seronegative.

The rearrangement links TRBV7-9 to TRBJ2-7; D unresolved. Germline V gene sequence: CDR1 SEHNR, CDR2 FQNEAQ (reference sequence). This CDR3 comprises 14 residues. The ends were cut back, 5 bases at V and 2 bases at J, with 13 bases in the middle. The CDR3 region has the DNA TGTGCCAGCAGCCACCACCAGCGAACCTACGAGCAGTACTTC. This translates into CASSHHQRTYEQYF.

The chain links TRBV6-5 to TRBJ2-5; D perhaps matches TRBD1 (6 bases). V lost 6 bases and J 5 bases, leaving 13 bases between the germline ends. Looked up from germline, CDR1 is MNHEY and CDR2 is SVGAGI. The CDR3 length is 13 residues. This chain's CDR3 is CASSLQGMETQYF. The CDR3 DNA reads TGTGCCAGCAGCCTCCAGGGGATGGAGACCCAGTACTTC.

This clone was observed a few times. V is TRBV19 and J is TRBJ2-7; 7 positions agree with TRBD1. Looked up from germline, CDR1 is LNHDA and CDR2 is SQIVND (reference sequence). This CDR3 spans 15 amino acids. V trimming: 6 bases; J trimming: 0 bases; junction bases outside the gene matches: 8. The CDR3 region has the DNA TGTGCCAGTAGACAAGACAGGGCCGGCTCCTACGAGCAGTACTTC. This codes for CASRQDRAGSYEQYF.

This chain joins TRBV6-1 and TRBJ1-1; no reliable D call. Germline V CDR1 and CDR2: MNHNS, SASEGT. The CDR3 is made up of 15 amino acids. Trimming stripped 3 bases from V and 0 bases from J, with 11 bases between. CDR3: CASSDQALMNTEAFF. The CDR3 DNA sequence: TGTGCCAGCAGTGATCAGGCCTTAATGAACACTGAAGCTTTCTTT.

The J gene is TRBJ1-5, the V gene TRBV6-5, with D possibly matching TRBD1 (6 bases). The CDR3 spans 13 residues. The germline V gene has CDR1 MNHEY and CDR2 SVGAGI. Trimming took 6 bases from V and 3 from J, leaving 9 bases between them. The chain's CDR3 is CASSRQVNQPQHF. CDR3 in DNA: TGTGCCAGCAGCCGACAGGTCAATCAGCCCCAGCATTTT.

Of note for this clone: Its ends do not fully match the called genes, so a read error is possible. This chain uses TRBV6-5 with TRBJ1-1, with TRBD1 matching over 7 bases. The germline V gene has CDR1 MNHEY and CDR2 SVGAGI. The CDR3 is made up of 14 amino acids. The CDR3 loop is CASSYTQGNAEAFF. In DNA, the CDR3 is TGTGCCAGCAGTTACACACAGGGGAACGCTGAAGCTTTCTTT.

The rearrangement joins TRBV12-5 to TRBJ1-4, with 10 bases fitting TRBD1. With V trimmed by 5 bases and J by 6 bases, 6 bases remained unmatched. Germline V gene data show CDR1 as LGHNT and CDR2 as FRNRAP. The CDR3 is 15 amino acids. The CDR3: CASGLGQGSDEKLFF. The CDR3 DNA follows: TGTGCTAGTGGTCTGGGACAGGGGTCTGATGAAAAACTGTTTTTT.

V gene TRBV7-2 combines with J gene TRBJ1-3, with 11 nucleotides matching TRBD1. The CDR3 has 16 residues. V gave up 2 bases and J gave up 3 bases; unmatched junction bases: 3. Looked up from germline, CDR1 is SGHTA and CDR2 is FQGNSA. DNA for the CDR3: TGTGCCAGCAGCTTAATGGACAGGGGGCTTGGAAACACCATATATTTT. Translated: CASSLMDRGLGNTIYF.

The table lists this clone with a few counts. The CDR3 coding sequence is TGTGCCAGCAGCTCCACTCCAACTAGGGCCTACGAGCAGTACTTC. Protein product: CASSSTPTRAYEQYF. This chain joins TRBV5-8 and TRBJ2-7; D might be TRBD2 (5 bases). Germline lookup yields CDR1 SGHTS and CDR2 YDEGEE. V shed 3 bases and J shed 2 bases, with 15 bases lying between them. The CDR3 runs to 15 residues.

This clone was seen more than once but under ten times. This chain connects TRBV12-5 to TRBJ1-1; 7 bases agree with TRBD1. Per germline, CDR1 LGHNT and CDR2 FRNRAP. The V gene end was trimmed by 6 bases and the J gene end by 0 bases; junction bases not matched to a gene: 10. The CDR3 is 16 amino acids. DNA for the CDR3: TGTGCTAGTGGACCGCGGACAGGAGGGATGAACACTGAAGCTTTCTTT. Translation gives CASGPRTGGMNTEAFF.

J is TRBJ1-1 and V is TRBV7-9; no definite D call. With 5 bases removed from V and 4 bases from J, the gap between germline ends came to 8 bases. CDR1 is SEHNR and CDR2 is FQNEAQ in the germline V gene (reference sequence). The CDR3 contains 12 residues. As DNA, the CDR3 is TGTGCCAGCAGCCCCTCGAGCACTGAAGCTTTCTTT. Its translation: CASSPSSTEAFF.

The rearrangement uses TRBV13 and TRBJ2-7; D is unresolved. The ends were cut back, 5 bases at V and 1 base at J, with 6 bases in the middle. From germline, CDR1 is PRHDT and CDR2 FYEKMQ (reference sequence). This CDR3 contains 12 residues. The CDR3 spells CASSAKSYEQYF. CDR3 nucleotides: TGTGCCAGCAGCGCGAAATCCTACGAGCAGTACTTC.

The chain couples TRBV9 to TRBJ2-4, with D possibly being TRBD2 (6 bases). Trimming left V 3 bases short and J 8 bases short, with 15 bases between. This CDR3 is built from 14 residues. The germline CDR1 and CDR2 sequences are SGDLS and YYNGEE. The CDR3 is CASSEDGTLDIQYF. DNA of the CDR3: TGTGCCAGCAGCGAGGACGGGACTCTGGACATTCAGTACTTC.

This clone was observed a single time. The chain uses TRBV19 and TRBJ2-1; TRBD2 might be the D (7 bases). This CDR3 region has 13 residues. The ends were cut back, 3 bases at V and 9 bases at J, with 12 bases in the middle. The V gene's germline CDR1 is LNHDA and CDR2 SQIVND (reference sequence). CDR3 amino acids: CASSMGGASEQFF. For the CDR3, the DNA is TGTGCCAGTAGTATGGGGGGGGCGAGTGAGCAGTTCTTC.

The rearrangement uses TRBV2 and TRBJ1-2, with D possibly being TRBD1 (5 bases). Trimming took off 3 bases at V and 4 bases at J, with 9 bases between the two ends. Germline V gives CDR1 SNHLY, CDR2 FYNNEI. The CDR3 length is 13 residues. The CDR3 coding sequence is TGTGCCAGCAGTGACGGGGGTTTCTATGGCTACACCTTC. Amino acid sequence: CASSDGGFYGYTF.

V usage is TRBV27 and J usage is TRBJ2-1; D is undetermined. CDR1 is MNHEY and CDR2 is SMNVEV in the germline V gene (reference sequence). The CDR3 consists of 12 residues. V shed 10 bases and J shed 0 bases, with 7 bases lying between them. CDR3 nucleotides: TGTGCCACCGGTAGCTCCTACAATGAGCAGTTCTTC. Protein: CATGSSYNEQFF.

This clone is a singleton in its sample. In nucleotides, the CDR3 is TGTGCCAGCAGCCGGAACACTGAAGCTTTCTTT. Amino acids: CASSRNTEAFF. V usage is TRBV28 and J usage is TRBJ1-1; D gene ambiguous. With 6 bases removed from V and 1 base from J, the gap between germline ends came to 3 bases. Per germline, CDR1 MDHEN and CDR2 SYDVKM. The CDR3 has 11 amino acids.

The CDR3 coding sequence is TGTGCCAGCAGCCGGGACAGGGGCACCGGGGAGCTGTTTTTT. It codes for CASSRDRGTGELFF. The chain combines TRBV5-4 with TRBJ2-2; TRBD1 matches at 10 bases. With 4 bases clipped from V and 4 bases from J, the junction kept 1 base outside the gene matches. This CDR3 has 14 amino acids. The germline V gene encodes CDR1 SGHNT and CDR2 YYREEE (reference sequence). The entire variable domain, with the rest obtained from reference TRBV5-4 and TRBJ2-2, is as follows: ETGVTQSPTHLIKTRGQQVTLRCSSQSGHNTVSWYQQALGQGPQFIFQYYREEENGRGNFPPRFSGLQFPNYSSELNVNALELDDSALYLCASSRDRGTGELFFGEGSRLTVL.

The CDR3 region is CASSPPPGGSYGYTF. CDR3 DNA: TGCGCCAGCAGCCCCCCCCCGGGGGGATCCTATGGCTACACCTTC. V is TRBV5-1 and J is TRBJ1-2; perhaps TRBD1 as D (5 bases). V lost 4 bases and J 4 bases, leaving 17 bases between the germline ends. Germline V gene data show CDR1 as SGHRS and CDR2 as YFSETQ. The CDR3 loop spans 15 amino acids.

The chain couples TRBV19 to TRBJ1-2; the D gene is possibly TRBD1 (6 bases). Deletions cut 9 bases from V and 4 bases from J, with 18 bases between. This CDR3 has 14 amino acids. From germline, CDR1 is LNHDA and CDR2 SQIVND (reference sequence). The CDR3: CASSYHQGTYGYTF. CDR3 in DNA: TGTGCCAGCTCATACCACCAGGGGACCTATGGCTACACCTTC.

The CDR3 DNA reads as TGTGCCAGTAGTCCCGGGGTGAGACGGAGCTCCTACGAGCAGTACTTC. This translates into CASSPGVRRSSYEQYF. This chain connects TRBV19 to TRBJ2-5, with D possibly TRBD2 on 5 matching bases. The last part of the DNA fits TRBJ2-7 better; the J call may be wrong. CDR3 size: 16 residues. Germline lookup yields CDR1 LNHDA and CDR2 SQIVND (reference sequence).

This clone was observed once. The V and J genes are TRBV4-3 and TRBJ1-2; D is unresolved. V lost 2 bases, J lost 4 bases, and 14 bases lay in between. Germline-derived CDR1 and CDR2 are LGHNA and YSLEER. The CDR3 has 15 amino acids. CDR3 nucleotides: TGCGCCAGCAGCCAACACCCGCGGGTGGGCTATGGCTACACCTTC. Protein product: CASSQHPRVGYGYTF.

The chain couples TRBV27 to TRBJ2-7; 7 bases align to TRBD1. V was pared by 6 bases and J by 7 bases, with 15 bases of the junction left unmatched. This CDR3 is 15 amino acids long. Germline CDR1 MNHEY, CDR2 SMNVEV (reference sequence). CDR3 in amino acids: CASSVTGVGSGEQYF. CDR3 bases: TGTGCCAGCAGCGTTACAGGGGTTGGGTCGGGGGAGCAGTACTTC.

The chain joins TRBV9 to TRBJ2-1, with 9 bases matching TRBD2. The CDR3 spans 17 residues. CDR1 is SGDLS, CDR2 YYNGEE, per germline. V shed 1 base, J shed 9 bases, and the junction held 14 bases outside the gene matches. The CDR3, as DNA: TGTGCCAGCAGCGTATCTTTGGCGGGGGGGCCGGGTCCTGAGCAGTTCTTC. As protein: CASSVSLAGGPGPEQFF. Filled out from reference TRBV9 and TRBJ2-1, the complete variable domain reads DSGVTQTPKHLITATGQRVTLRCSPRSGDLSVYWYQQSLDQGLQFLIQYYNGEERAKGNILERFSAQQFPDLHSELNLSSLELGDSALYFCASSVSLAGGPGPEQFFGPGTRLTVL.

V and J are TRBV25-1 and TRBJ2-5; 8 bases match TRBD1. This CDR3 has 13 amino acids. The V gene's germline CDR1 is MGHDK and CDR2 SYGVNS. Trimming took 7 bases from V and 2 from J; bases not matched to a gene: 3. The CDR3 coding sequence is TGTGCCAGCACGGGACAGGCACAAGAGACCCAGTACTTC. Translation: CASTGQAQETQYF.